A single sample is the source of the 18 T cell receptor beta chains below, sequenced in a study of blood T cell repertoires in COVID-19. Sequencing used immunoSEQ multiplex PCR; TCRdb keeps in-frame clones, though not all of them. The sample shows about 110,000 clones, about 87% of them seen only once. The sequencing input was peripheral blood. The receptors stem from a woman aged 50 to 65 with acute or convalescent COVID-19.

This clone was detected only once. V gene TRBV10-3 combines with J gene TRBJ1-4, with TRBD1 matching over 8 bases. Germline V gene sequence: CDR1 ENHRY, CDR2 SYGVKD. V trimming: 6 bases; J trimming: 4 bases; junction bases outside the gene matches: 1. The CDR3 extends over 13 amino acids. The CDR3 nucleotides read TGTGCCATCAGGGACAGGGATAATGAAAAACTGTTTTTT. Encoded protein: CAIRDRDNEKLFF.

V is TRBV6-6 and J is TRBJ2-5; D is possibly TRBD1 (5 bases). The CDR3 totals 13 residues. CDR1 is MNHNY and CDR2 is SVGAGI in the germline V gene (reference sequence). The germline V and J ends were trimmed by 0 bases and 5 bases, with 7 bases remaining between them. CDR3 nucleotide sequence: TGTGCCAGCAGTTACTCGAAGGGGGAGACCCAGTACTTC. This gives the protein CASSYSKGETQYF.

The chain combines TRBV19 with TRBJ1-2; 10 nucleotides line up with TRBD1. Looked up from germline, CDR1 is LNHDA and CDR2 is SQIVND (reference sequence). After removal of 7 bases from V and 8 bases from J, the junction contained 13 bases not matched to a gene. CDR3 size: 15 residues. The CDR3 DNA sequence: TGTGCCAGTACCGGGACAGGGGAATATTATAGCGGCTACACCTTC. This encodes CASTGTGEYYSGYTF.

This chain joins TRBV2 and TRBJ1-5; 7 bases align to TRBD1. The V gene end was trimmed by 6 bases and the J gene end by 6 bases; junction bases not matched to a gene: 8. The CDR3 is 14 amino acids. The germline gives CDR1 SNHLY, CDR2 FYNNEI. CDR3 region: CASSERGDSQPQHF. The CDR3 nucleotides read TGTGCCAGCAGCGAAAGGGGGGACAGTCAGCCCCAGCATTTT.

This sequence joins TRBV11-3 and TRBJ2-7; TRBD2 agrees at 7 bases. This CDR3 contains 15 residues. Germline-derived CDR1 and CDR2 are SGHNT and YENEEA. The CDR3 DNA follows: TGTGCGTTTCCCCGGACGGGGGGTTACGAATACGAGCAGTACTTC. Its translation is CAFPRTGGYEYEQYF.

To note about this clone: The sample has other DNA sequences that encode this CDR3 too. CDR3 in amino acids: CATSDPGQGGDTQYF. The DNA for the CDR3 is TGTGCCACCAGTGATCCGGGACAGGGTGGCGATACGCAGTATTTT. The chain couples TRBV24-1 to TRBJ2-3; 9 bases fit TRBD1. The CDR3 length is 15 residues. Trimming at V came to 3 bases and at J to 6 bases, leaving 6 bases not matched to a gene. Looked up from germline, CDR1 is KGHDR and CDR2 is SFDVKD.

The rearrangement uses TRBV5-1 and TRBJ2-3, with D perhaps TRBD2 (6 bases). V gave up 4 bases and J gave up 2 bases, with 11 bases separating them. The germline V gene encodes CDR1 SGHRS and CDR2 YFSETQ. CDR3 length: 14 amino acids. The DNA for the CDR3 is TGCGCCAGCAGCGGGGGACTCCCCACAGATACGCAGTATTTT. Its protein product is CASSGGLPTDTQYF.

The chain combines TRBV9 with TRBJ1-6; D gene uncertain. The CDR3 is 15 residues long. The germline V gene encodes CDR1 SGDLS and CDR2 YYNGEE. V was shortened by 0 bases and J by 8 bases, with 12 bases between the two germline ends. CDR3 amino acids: CASSVGVGADSPLHF. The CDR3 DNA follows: TGTGCCAGCAGCGTAGGGGTGGGAGCGGATTCACCCCTCCACTTT.

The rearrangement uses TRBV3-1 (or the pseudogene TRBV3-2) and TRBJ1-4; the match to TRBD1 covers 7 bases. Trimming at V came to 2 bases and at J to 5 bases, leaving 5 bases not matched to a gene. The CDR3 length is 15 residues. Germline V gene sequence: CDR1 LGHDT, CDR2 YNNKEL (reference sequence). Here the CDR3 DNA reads TGTGCCAGCAGCCAATACGGGACAGCGAATGAAAAACTGTTTTTT. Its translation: CASSQYGTANEKLFF.

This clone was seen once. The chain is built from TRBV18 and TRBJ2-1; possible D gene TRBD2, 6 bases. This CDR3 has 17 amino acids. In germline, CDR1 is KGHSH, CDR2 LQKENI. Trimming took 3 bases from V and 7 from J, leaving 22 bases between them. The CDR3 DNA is TGTGCCAGCTCACCTAACCAAGGGCTAGCGACGGGGAATGAGCAGTTCTTC. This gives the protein CASSPNQGLATGNEQFF.

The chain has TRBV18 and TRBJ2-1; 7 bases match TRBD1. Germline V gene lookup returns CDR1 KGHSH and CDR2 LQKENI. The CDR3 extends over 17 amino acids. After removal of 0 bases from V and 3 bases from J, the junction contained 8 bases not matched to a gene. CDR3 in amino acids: CASSPPGKRDSYNEQFF. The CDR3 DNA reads TGTGCCAGCTCACCACCGGGTAAACGGGACAGCTACAATGAGCAGTTCTTC.

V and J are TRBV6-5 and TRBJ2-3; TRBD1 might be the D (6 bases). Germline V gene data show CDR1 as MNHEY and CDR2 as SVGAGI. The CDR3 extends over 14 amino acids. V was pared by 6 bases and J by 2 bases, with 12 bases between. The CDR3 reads CASSPGDDTDTQYF. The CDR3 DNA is TGTGCCAGCAGCCCAGGGGATGACACAGATACGCAGTATTTT.

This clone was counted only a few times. The CDR3 sequence: CASSDTRGGSSTDTQYF. CDR3 coding DNA: TGTGCCAGCAGTGACACTCGGGGGGGTTCTAGCACAGATACGCAGTATTTT. The chain combines TRBV6-1 with TRBJ2-3, with 8 bases lining up with TRBD2. J gave up 0 bases and V 3 bases, and 8 bases lay outside the gene matches. Germline V gene data show CDR1 as MNHNS and CDR2 as SASEGT. CDR3 length: 17 amino acids.

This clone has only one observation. DNA of the CDR3: TGTGCCAGCAGCCCGGGAGGTCGGGTGAGAGAAAAACTGTTTTTT. Residues: CASSPGGRVREKLFF. The chain links TRBV3-1 (or the pseudogene TRBV3-2) to TRBJ1-4; D is unclear. From germline, CDR1 is LGHDT and CDR2 YNNKEL (reference sequence). The V gene lost 4 bases and the J gene lost 8 bases, with 17 bases spanning the gap. This CDR3 is 15 amino acids long.

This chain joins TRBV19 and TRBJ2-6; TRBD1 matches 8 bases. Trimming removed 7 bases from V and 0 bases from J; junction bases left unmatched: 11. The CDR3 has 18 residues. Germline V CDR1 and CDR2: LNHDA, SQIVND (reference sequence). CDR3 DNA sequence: TGTGCCAGTACCGTGGGGACAGGTTCCCTCTCTGGGGCCAACGTCCTGACTTTC. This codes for CASTVGTGSLSGANVLTF.

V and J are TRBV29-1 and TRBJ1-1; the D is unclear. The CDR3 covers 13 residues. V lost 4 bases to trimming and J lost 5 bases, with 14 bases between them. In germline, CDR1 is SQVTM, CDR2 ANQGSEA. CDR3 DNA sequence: TGCAGCGTTGTGGGTACCCGGGAAACTGAAGCTTTCTTT. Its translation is CSVVGTRETEAFF.

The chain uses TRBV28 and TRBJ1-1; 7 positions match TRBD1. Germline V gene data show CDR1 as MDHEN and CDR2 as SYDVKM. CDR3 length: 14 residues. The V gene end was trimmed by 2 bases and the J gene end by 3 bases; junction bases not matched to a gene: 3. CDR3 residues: CASSLTGEDTEAFF. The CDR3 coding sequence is TGTGCCAGCAGTTTAACAGGGGAGGACACTGAAGCTTTCTTT.

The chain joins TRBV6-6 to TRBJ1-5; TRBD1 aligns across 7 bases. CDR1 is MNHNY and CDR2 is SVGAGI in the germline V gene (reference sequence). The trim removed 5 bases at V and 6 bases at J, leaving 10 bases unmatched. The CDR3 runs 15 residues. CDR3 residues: CASSPGQAGGQPQHF. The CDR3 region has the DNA TGTGCCAGCAGTCCTGGACAGGCGGGGGGTCAGCCCCAGCATTTT.